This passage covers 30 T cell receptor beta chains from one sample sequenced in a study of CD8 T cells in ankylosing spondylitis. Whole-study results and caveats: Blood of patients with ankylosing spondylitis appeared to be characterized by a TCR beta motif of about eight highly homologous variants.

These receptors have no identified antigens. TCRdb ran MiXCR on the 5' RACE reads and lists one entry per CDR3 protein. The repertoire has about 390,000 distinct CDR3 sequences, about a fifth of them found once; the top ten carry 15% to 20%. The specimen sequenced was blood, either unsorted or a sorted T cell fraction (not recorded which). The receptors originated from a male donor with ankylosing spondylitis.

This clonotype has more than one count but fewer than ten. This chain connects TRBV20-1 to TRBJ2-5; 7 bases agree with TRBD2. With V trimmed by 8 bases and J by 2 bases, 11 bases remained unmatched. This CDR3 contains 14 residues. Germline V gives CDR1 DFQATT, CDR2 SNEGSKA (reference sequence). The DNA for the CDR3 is TGCAGTCTTATTCCGGGACTAACACAAGAGACCCAGTACTTC. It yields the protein CSLIPGLTQETQYF.

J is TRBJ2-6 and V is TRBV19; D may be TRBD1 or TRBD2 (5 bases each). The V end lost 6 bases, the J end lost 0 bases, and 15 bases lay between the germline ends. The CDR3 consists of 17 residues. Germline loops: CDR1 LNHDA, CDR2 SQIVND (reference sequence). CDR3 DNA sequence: TGTGCCAGTAGGTTCCGGGACGGAATCTCTGGGGCCAACGTCCTGACTTTC. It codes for CASRFRDGISGANVLTF.

The DNA for the CDR3 is TGTGCCAGCAGCTTCCGGGACAGGGGATACAATGAGCAGTTCTTC. Translating it yields CASSFRDRGYNEQFF. The genes are TRBV7-9 and TRBJ2-1; TRBD1 aligns across 10 bases. The CDR3 has 15 residues. Germline V lookup: CDR1 SEHNR, CDR2 FQNEAQ (reference sequence). V was pared by 3 bases and J by 4 bases, with 3 bases of the junction left unmatched.

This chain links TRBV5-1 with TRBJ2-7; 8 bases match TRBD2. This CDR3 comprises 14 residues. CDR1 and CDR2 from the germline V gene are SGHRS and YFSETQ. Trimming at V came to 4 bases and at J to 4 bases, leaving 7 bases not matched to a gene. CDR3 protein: CASSGPGLVYEQYF. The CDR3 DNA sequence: TGCGCCAGCAGCGGGCCGGGACTAGTATACGAGCAGTACTTC.

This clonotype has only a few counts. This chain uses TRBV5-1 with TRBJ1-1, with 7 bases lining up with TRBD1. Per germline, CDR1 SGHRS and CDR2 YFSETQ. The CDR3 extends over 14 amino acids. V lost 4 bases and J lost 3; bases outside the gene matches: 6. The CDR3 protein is CASSMGQPDTEAFF. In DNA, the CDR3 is TGCGCCAGCAGCATGGGACAGCCTGACACTGAAGCTTTCTTT. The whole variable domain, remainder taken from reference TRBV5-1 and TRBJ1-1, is KAGVTQTPRYLIKTRGQQVTLSCSPISGHRSVSWYQQTPGQGLQFLFEYFSETQRNKGNFPGRFSGRQFSNSRSEMNVSTLELGDSALYLCASSMGQPDTEAFFGQGTRLTVV.

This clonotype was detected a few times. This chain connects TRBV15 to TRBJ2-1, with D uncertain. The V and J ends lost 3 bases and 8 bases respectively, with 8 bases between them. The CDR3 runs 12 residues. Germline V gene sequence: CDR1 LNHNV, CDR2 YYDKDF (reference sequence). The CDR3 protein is CATSRDRHEQFF. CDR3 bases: TGTGCCACCAGCAGGGATAGACATGAGCAGTTCTTC.

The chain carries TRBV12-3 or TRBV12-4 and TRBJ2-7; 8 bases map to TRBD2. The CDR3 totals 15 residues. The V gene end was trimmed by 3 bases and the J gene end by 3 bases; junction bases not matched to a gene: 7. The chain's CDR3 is CASSFLGLAIYEQYF. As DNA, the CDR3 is TGTGCCAGCAGTTTCCTCGGACTAGCTATCTACGAGCAGTACTTC.

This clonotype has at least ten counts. CDR3 loop: CSARVVAGNPADTQYF. CDR3 in DNA: TGCAGTGCTAGAGTGGTAGCGGGAAATCCGGCAGATACGCAGTATTTT. V and J are TRBV20-1 and TRBJ2-3; 8 bases line up with TRBD2. The CDR3 covers 16 residues. Germline CDR1 is DFQATT and CDR2 is SNEGSKA (reference sequence). With 1 base clipped from V and 4 bases from J, the junction kept 10 bases outside the gene matches.

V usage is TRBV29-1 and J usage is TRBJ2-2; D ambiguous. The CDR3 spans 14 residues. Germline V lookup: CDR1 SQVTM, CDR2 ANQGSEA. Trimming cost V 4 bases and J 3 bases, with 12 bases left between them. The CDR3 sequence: CSVGVGRDTGELFF. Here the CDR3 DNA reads TGCAGCGTTGGGGTAGGGCGAGACACCGGGGAGCTGTTTTTT.

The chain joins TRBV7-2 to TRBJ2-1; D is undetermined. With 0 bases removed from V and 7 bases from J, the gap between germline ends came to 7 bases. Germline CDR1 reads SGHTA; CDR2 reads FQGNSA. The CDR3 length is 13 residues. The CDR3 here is CASSLAGWNEQFF. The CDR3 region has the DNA TGTGCCAGCAGCTTAGCCGGTTGGAATGAGCAGTTCTTC. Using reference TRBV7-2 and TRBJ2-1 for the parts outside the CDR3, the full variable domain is GAGVSQSPSNKVTEKGKDVELRCDPISGHTALYWYRQSLGQGLEFLIYFQGNSAPDKSGLPSDRFSAERTGGSVSTLTIQRTQQEDSAVYLCASSLAGWNEQFFGPGTRLTVL.

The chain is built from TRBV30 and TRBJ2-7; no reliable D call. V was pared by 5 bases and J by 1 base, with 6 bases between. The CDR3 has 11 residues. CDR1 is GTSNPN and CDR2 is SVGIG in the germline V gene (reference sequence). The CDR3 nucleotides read TGTGCCTGGGCTCAGTCCTACGAGCAGTACTTC. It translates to CAWAQSYEQYF.

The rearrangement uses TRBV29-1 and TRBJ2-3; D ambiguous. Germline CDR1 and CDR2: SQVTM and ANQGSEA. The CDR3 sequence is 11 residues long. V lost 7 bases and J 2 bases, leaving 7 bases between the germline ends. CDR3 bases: TGCAGCGGCGGTGACACAGATACGCAGTATTTT. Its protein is CSGGDTDTQYF.

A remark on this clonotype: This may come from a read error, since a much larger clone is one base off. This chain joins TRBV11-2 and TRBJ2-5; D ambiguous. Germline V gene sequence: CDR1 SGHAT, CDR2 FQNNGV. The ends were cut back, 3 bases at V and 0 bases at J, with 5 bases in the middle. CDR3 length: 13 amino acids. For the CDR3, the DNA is TGTGCCAGCAGCTTCCCGTACCAAGAGACCCAGTACTTC. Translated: CASSFPYQETQYF.

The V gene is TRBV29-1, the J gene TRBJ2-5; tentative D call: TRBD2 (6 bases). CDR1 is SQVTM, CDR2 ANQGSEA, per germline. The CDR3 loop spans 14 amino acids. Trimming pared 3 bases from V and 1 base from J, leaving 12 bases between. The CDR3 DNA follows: TGCAGCGTTGACACCGGGAGCGGCCAAGAGACCCAGTACTTC. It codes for CSVDTGSGQETQYF.

CDR3: CASSTGTSGIIDTQYF. As DNA, the CDR3 is TGTGCCAGCAGTACCGGGACTAGCGGGATTATAGATACGCAGTATTTT. The V gene is TRBV2, the J gene TRBJ2-3; TRBD2 agrees at 13 bases. The CDR3 is 16 amino acids. The germline V gene has CDR1 SNHLY and CDR2 FYNNEI. Trimming took 5 bases from V and 5 from J; bases not matched to a gene: 7.

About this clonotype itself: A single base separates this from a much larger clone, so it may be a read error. CDR3 nucleotides: TGTGCCAGCAGTTACAAGGCCGTCAGTGAAGCTTTCTTT. This encodes CASSYKAVSEAFF. The rearrangement uses TRBV6-2 or TRBV6-3 and TRBJ1-1; no clear D. Germline values: CDR1 MNHEY, CDR2 SVGEGT. The CDR3 consists of 13 residues. V lost 2 bases, J lost 7 bases, and 11 bases lay in between.

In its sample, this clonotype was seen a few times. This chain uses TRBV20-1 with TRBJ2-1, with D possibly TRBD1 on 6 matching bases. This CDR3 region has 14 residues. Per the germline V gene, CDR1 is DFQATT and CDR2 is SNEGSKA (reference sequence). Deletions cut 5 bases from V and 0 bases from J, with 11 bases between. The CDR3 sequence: CSAGGGTSYNEQFF. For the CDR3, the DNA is TGCAGTGCTGGGGGCGGAACCTCCTACAATGAGCAGTTCTTC.

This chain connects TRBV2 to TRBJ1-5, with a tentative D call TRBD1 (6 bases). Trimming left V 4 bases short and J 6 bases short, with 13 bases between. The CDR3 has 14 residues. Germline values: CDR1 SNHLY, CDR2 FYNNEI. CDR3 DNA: TGTGCCAGCAGTGGGGGGGGGCTTGTTCAGCCCCAGCATTTT. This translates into CASSGGGLVQPQHF.

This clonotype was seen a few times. This CDR3 is CASNPIGGRYNEQFF. CDR3 sequence (DNA): TGTGCCAGCAACCCCATCGGGGGGAGGTACAATGAGCAGTTCTTC. The rearrangement joins TRBV27 to TRBJ2-1; 7 nucleotides match TRBD2. The V and J ends lost 7 bases and 4 bases, in that order; junction bases with no gene match: 10. Germline CDR1 is MNHEY and CDR2 is SMNVEV (reference sequence). The CDR3 has 15 residues.

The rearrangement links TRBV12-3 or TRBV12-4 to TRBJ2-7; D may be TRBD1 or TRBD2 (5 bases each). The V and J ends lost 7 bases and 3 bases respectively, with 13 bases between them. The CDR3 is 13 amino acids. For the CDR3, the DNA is TGTGCCAGCACCCGGGACCTTGGCTACGAGCAGTACTTC. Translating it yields CASTRDLGYEQYF.

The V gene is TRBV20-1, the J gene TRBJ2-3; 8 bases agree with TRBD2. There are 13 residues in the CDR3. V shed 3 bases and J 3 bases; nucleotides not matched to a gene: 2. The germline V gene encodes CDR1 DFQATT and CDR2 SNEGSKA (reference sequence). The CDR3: CSASGGETDTQYF. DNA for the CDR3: TGCAGTGCTAGCGGGGGGGAAACAGATACGCAGTATTTT.

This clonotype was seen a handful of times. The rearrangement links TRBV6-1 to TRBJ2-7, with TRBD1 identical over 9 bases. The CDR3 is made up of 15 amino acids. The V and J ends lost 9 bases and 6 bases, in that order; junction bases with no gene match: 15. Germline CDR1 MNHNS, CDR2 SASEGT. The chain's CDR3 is CASSLMYRDRAEQYF. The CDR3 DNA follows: TGTGCCAGTTCTCTGATGTACCGGGACAGGGCCGAGCAGTACTTC.

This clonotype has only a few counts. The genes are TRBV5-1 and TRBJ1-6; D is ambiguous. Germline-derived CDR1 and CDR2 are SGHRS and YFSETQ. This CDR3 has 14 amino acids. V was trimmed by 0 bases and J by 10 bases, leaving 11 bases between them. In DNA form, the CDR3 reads TGCGCCAGCAGCTTGGAAGGCAGAGGGTCACCCCTCCACTTT. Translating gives CASSLEGRGSPLHF.

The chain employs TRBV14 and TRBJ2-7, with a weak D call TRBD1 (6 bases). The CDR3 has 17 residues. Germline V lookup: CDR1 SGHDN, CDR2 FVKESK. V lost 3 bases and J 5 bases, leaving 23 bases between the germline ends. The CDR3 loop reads CASSHLVRTVGRNEQYF. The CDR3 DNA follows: TGTGCCAGCAGCCACCTGGTAAGGACAGTGGGGCGTAACGAGCAGTACTTC.

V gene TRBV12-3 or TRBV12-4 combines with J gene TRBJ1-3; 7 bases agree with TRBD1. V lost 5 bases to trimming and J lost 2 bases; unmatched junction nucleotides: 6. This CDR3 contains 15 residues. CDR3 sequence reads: CASSVRGVAGNTIYF. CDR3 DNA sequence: TGTGCCAGCAGTGTCAGGGGGGTAGCTGGAAACACCATATATTTT.

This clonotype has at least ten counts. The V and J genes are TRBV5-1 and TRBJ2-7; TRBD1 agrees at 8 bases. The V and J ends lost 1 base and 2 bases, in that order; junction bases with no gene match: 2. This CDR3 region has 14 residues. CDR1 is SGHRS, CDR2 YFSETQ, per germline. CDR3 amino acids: CASSLTGGTYEQYF. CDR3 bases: TGCGCCAGCAGCTTGACAGGGGGGACCTACGAGCAGTACTTC.

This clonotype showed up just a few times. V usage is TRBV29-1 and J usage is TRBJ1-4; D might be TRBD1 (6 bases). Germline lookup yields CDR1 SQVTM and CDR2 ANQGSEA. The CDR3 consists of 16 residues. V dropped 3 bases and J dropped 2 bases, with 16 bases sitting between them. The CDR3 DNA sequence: TGCAGCGTTGAGGGGATCTCAGGGGCTACTAATGAAAAACTGTTTTTT. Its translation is CSVEGISGATNEKLFF.

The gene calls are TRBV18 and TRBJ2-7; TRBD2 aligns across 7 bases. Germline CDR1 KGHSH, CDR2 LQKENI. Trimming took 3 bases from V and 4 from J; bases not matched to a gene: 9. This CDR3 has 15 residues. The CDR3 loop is CASSPGGPPAYEQYF. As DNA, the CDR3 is TGTGCCAGCTCACCGGGAGGGCCCCCCGCATACGAGCAGTACTTC.

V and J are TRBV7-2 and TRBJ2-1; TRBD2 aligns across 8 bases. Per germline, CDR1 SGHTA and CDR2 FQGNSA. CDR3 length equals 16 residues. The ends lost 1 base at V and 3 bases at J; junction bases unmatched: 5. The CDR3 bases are TGTGCCAGCAGCTTAGATTCTAGCGGGCGCTACAATGAGCAGTTCTTC. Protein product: CASSLDSSGRYNEQFF.

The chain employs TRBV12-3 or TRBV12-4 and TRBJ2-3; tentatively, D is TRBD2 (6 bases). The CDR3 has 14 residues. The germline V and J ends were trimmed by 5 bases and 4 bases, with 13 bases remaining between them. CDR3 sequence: CASSLNGGSDTQYF. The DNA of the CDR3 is TGTGCCAGCAGTCTCAACGGGGGTTCAGATACGCAGTATTTT.